The next 18 T cell receptor beta chains were all read from a single sample in a study of identical twins. From the 5' RACE reads, TCRdb called clonotypes with MiXCR, one entry per CDR3 protein. The data contain 400,000 to 550,000 distinct CDR3 sequences, 13% to 15% of them singletons. The sample also formed part of further work on yellow fever vaccine responses in identical twins.

The specimen sequenced was CD4+ T cells sorted from blood. The receptors derive from a woman aged 18-29 years in good health.

This chain connects TRBV9 to TRBJ1-3, with TRBD1 matching 7 bases. CDR3 length: 14 residues. Trimming at V came to 1 base and at J to 6 bases, leaving 4 bases not matched to a gene. Germline V gene lookup returns CDR1 SGDLS and CDR2 YYNGEE. The chain's CDR3 is CASSVTGESNTIYF. The CDR3 DNA reads as TGTGCCAGCAGCGTAACAGGGGAGTCAAACACCATATATTTT.

This clonotype was picked up a small number of times. This chain joins TRBV28 and TRBJ2-7; D might be TRBD1 (5 bases). Per the germline V gene, CDR1 is MDHEN and CDR2 is SYDVKM. This CDR3 is 16 amino acids long. Trimming cost V 3 bases and J 2 bases, with 17 bases left between them. For the CDR3, the DNA is TGTGCCAGCAGTTTTAGAAGGGGCGTAGGGGCCTACGAGCAGTACTTC. Protein product: CASSFRRGVGAYEQYF.

J is TRBJ2-7 and V is TRBV7-2, with D perhaps matching TRBD2 (6 bases). CDR1 and CDR2 (germline): SGHTA, FQGNSA. The CDR3 covers 13 residues. The V end was cut by 5 bases, the J end by 4 bases, with 12 bases between. The CDR3: CASSDSGVYEQYF. In DNA form, the CDR3 reads TGTGCCAGCAGCGATAGCGGAGTTTACGAGCAGTACTTC.

The chain joins TRBV12-3 or TRBV12-4 to TRBJ2-2; 10 bases are a match to TRBD2. This CDR3 has 15 residues. V lost 5 bases and J lost 4; bases outside the gene matches: 4. The CDR3 spells CASSAGTSATGELFF. The CDR3 DNA is TGTGCCAGCAGTGCCGGGACTAGCGCCACCGGGGAGCTGTTTTTT.

This clonotype came up a few times. The genes are TRBV20-1 and TRBJ2-5, with D tentatively TRBD1 or TRBD2 (6 bases each). CDR1 DFQATT and CDR2 SNEGSKA come from the germline V gene (reference sequence). Trimming removed 1 base at V and 5 bases at J, with 11 bases between. The CDR3 is 13 residues long. CDR3 DNA: TGCAGTGCTAGAGTGGAGGGGGTGGAGACCCAGTACTTC. This encodes CSARVEGVETQYF.

This clonotype has just a few counts. In DNA, the CDR3 is TGTGCCAGCAGAAAACAGGGAGAGTCCACTGAAGCTTTCTTT. This codes for CASRKQGESTEAFF. The chain recombines TRBV6-2 or TRBV6-3 with TRBJ1-1, with D possibly TRBD1 on 6 matching bases. The germline V gene has CDR1 MNHEY and CDR2 SVGEGT. V was shortened by 6 bases and J by 4 bases, with 15 bases between the two germline ends. The CDR3 length is 14 residues.

This clonotype occurred many times. V usage is TRBV12-5 and J usage is TRBJ1-5; 8 nucleotides align to TRBD1. The CDR3 loop spans 14 amino acids. CDR1 and CDR2 (germline): LGHNT, FRNRAP. With 5 bases clipped from V and 4 bases from J, the junction kept 4 bases outside the gene matches. In nucleotides, the CDR3 is TGTGCTAGTGGTCAAAACAGGGGGAATCAGCCCCAGCATTTT. Translated: CASGQNRGNQPQHF.

This chain uses TRBV12-5 with TRBJ2-1; 13 nucleotides agree with TRBD2. This CDR3 has 16 residues. The germline V gene encodes CDR1 LGHNT and CDR2 FRNRAP. With 6 bases clipped from V and 4 bases from J, the junction kept 6 bases outside the gene matches. The CDR3 region has the DNA TGTGCTAGTGGGCCGGGACTAGCGGGACTATACAATGAGCAGTTCTTC. It codes for CASGPGLAGLYNEQFF.

The sample holds a few counts of this clonotype. The chain employs TRBV10-3 and TRBJ2-1; either TRBD1 or TRBD2 may supply D (6 bases each). The CDR3 spans 14 residues. Germline CDR1 is ENHRY and CDR2 is SYGVKD. The V end was cut by 3 bases, the J end by 5 bases, with 11 bases between. CDR3 amino acids: CAISDKRGDNEQFF. The CDR3, as DNA: TGTGCCATCAGTGATAAAAGGGGGGACAATGAGCAGTTCTTC.

J is TRBJ1-1 and V is TRBV5-1, with D hard to call. Germline V lookup: CDR1 SGHRS, CDR2 YFSETQ. Deletions cut 1 base from V and 3 bases from J, with 13 bases between. The CDR3 covers 15 residues. The CDR3 sequence: CASSLITGGYTEAFF. The CDR3 DNA reads as TGCGCCAGCAGCTTGATTACTGGCGGCTACACTGAAGCTTTCTTT.

To note about this clonotype: With a much larger clone just one base away, this may be a read error. The V gene is TRBV28, the J gene TRBJ1-5; TRBD1 agrees at 9 bases. CDR1 is MDHEN, CDR2 SYDVKM, per germline. V was clipped by 10 bases and J by 5 bases; unmatched bases: 9. The length of the CDR3 is 14 residues. The CDR3 DNA reads TGTGCCACTTGGACAGGGGTAAACGATCAGCCCCAGCATTTT. Its protein is CATWTGVNDQPQHF.

At least ten counts were recorded for this clonotype. The genes are TRBV12-3 or TRBV12-4 and TRBJ2-1, with TRBD2 identical over 9 bases. The CDR3 length is 15 residues. After removal of 3 bases from V and 6 bases from J, the junction contained 6 bases not matched to a gene. CDR3 DNA sequence: TGTGCCAGCAGTTTTGGCGGGGGGGGTATCAATGAGCAGTTCTTC. It specifies CASSFGGGGINEQFF.

This clonotype was observed a handful of times. The genes are TRBV27 and TRBJ2-7; D is uncertain. Germline loops: CDR1 MNHEY, CDR2 SMNVEV (reference sequence). This CDR3 contains 12 residues. The V end was cut by 4 bases, the J end by 8 bases, with 12 bases between. The CDR3 nucleotides are TGTGCCAGCAGTTCGATAACCCATAAGCAGTACTTC. This translates into CASSSITHKQYF.

This clonotype was detected ten times or more. The genes are TRBV12-3 or TRBV12-4 and TRBJ2-3; 8 nucleotides line up with TRBD2. The ends lost 7 bases at V and 4 bases at J; junction bases unmatched: 10. The CDR3 runs to 15 residues. The CDR3 bases are TGTGCCAGCATCAACGGGACTAGATTCGCAGATACGCAGTATTTT. Encoded protein: CASINGTRFADTQYF.

This chain links TRBV20-1 with TRBJ2-6; D is unresolved. This CDR3 has 16 residues. Germline V gene data show CDR1 as DFQATT and CDR2 as SNEGSKA (reference sequence). Trimming cost V 0 bases and J 2 bases, with 11 bases left between them. The CDR3 spells CSARDSGSAGANVLTF. As DNA, the CDR3 is TGCAGTGCTAGAGATTCAGGATCGGCTGGGGCCAACGTCCTGACTTTC.

This clonotype was observed a few times. The chain links TRBV5-4 to TRBJ2-3; 8 nucleotides match TRBD2. The CDR3 runs 14 residues. The germline V gene has CDR1 SGHNT and CDR2 YYREEE (reference sequence). V lost 0 bases and J lost 5; bases outside the gene matches: 2. This CDR3 reads CASSLAGGQDTQYF. CDR3 sequence (DNA): TGTGCCAGCAGCTTGGCGGGGGGGCAAGATACGCAGTATTTT.

V gene TRBV7-8 combines with J gene TRBJ2-3; 7 positions agree with TRBD2. The CDR3 consists of 15 residues. V lost 5 bases, J lost 6 bases, and 11 bases stayed unmatched. Germline V gives CDR1 SGHVS, CDR2 FQNEAQ. The CDR3 region has the DNA TGTGCCAGCAGCAACCGGGGACTACCAACGGATACGCAGTATTTT. Its translation is CASSNRGLPTDTQYF.

Ten or more counts support this clonotype. The chain is built from TRBV20-1 and TRBJ2-5; the D gene could be TRBD1 or TRBD2 (5 bases each). This CDR3 spans 15 amino acids. The V gene's germline CDR1 is DFQATT and CDR2 SNEGSKA (reference sequence). V was cut by 6 bases and J by 0 bases, with 17 bases left in between. The CDR3 here is CSALYNRDDQETQYF. DNA of the CDR3: TGCAGTGCCTTATACAACCGGGACGACCAAGAGACCCAGTACTTC.